This T cell receptor (beta chain) appears in the sequencing data of a study of T-cell memory formation after mild COVID-19. The length of the CDR3 is 13 residues. V was cut by 4 bases and J by 4 bases, with 11 bases left in between. Germline-derived CDR1 and CDR2 are MDHEN and SYDVKM. TCRdb fed the 5' RACE reads into MiXCR, producing one record per CDR3 protein. Among tens of thousands of distinct CDR3 sequences listed, around a quarter were seen once. Source material: PBMCs or a T cell subset sorted from them (not recorded which). This clonotype was sampled from a man younger than 35 who had mild COVID-19 (a few samples of this study predate the infection). Cell type and time point are not known. The chain has TRBV28 and TRBJ2-7; D tentatively reads TRBD1 or TRBD2 (5 bases each). This CDR3 reads CASSSRDGYEQYV. The DNA of the CDR3 is TGTGCCAGCAGTTCGAGGGACGGATACGAGCAGTACGTC.